This T cell receptor beta chain was sequenced for a study of response to subunit inactivated influenza vaccine. Notes on the study in general: Authors suggested each seasonal flu vaccination may recruit only limited numbers of new T cells.

TCRdb reprocessed the RT-PCR reads via MiXCR and lists one record per CDR3 protein. Counted here are 150,000 or so distinct CDR3 sequences, over 8.5% occurring once; the ten biggest clones make up about a third. The sample holds a few counts of this clonotype. Antigen unknown. This TCR was recovered from a man aged 45 to 70 who received an inactivated influenza vaccine. The starting material was CD8+ T cells sorted from PBMCs, obtained roughly 24 months after vaccination.

CDR3 sequence reads: CASSLVQPGLAGEATGELFF. The CDR3, as DNA: TGCGCCAGCAGCTTGGTACAGCCGGGACTAGCGGGAGAGGCCACCGGGGAGCTGTTTTTT. The J gene is TRBJ2-2, the V gene TRBV5-1; 14 bases are shared with TRBD2. CDR3 length: 20 residues. Germline-derived CDR1 and CDR2 are SGHRS and YFSETQ. J was trimmed by 4 bases and V by 0 bases; bases with no gene match: 11.